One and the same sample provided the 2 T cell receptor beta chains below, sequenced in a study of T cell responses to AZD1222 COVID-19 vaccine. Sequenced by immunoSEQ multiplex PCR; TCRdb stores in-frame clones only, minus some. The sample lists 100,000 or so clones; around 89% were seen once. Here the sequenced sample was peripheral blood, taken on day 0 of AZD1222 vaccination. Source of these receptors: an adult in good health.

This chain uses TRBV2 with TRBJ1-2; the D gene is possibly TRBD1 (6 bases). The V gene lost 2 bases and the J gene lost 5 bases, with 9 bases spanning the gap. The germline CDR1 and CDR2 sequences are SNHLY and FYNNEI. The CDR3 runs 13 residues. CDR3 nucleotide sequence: TGTGCCAGCAGTGAACAGGGGATTTATGGCTACACCTTC. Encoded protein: CASSEQGIYGYTF.

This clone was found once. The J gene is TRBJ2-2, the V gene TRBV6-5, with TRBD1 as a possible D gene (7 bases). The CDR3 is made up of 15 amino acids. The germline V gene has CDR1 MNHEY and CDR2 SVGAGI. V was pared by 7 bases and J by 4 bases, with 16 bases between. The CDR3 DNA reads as TGTGCCAGCACCCGCGGGACAGCGCCCACCGGGGAGCTGTTTTTT. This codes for CASTRGTAPTGELFF.